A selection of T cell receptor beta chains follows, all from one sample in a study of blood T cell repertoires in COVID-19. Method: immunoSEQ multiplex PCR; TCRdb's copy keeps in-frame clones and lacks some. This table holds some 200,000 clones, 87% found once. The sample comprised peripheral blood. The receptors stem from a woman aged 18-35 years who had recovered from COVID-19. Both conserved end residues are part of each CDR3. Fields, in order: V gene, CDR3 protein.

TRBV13 CASSEGLAGFEAYNEQFF
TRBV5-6 CASSLLGQRTNYGYTF
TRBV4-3 CASSQGSGRRNEQFF
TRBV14 CASAPPYQLRNYGYTF
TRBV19 CASSIGIRVGEQYF
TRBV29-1 CSVEIQGNEQFF
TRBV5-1 CASSSGTSGASTDTQYF
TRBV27 CASSSWTEQETQYF
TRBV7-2 CASSPLSGQPNQPQHF
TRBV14 CASSQDLEVAREAFF
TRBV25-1 CASTSGLAGGPDTQYF
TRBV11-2 CASSLGVGTGVNTGELFF
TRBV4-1 CASSHTTGPYEQYF
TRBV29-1 CSVRTGVVTDTQYF
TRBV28 CASSDPGTSGNTIYF
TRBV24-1 CATSGEQGTSGSGETQYF
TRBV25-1 CATSAENYYGYTF
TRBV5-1 CASSRSNRGSTTDTQYF
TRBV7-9 CASSGRTSGRAEQFF
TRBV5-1 CASSLPLAGGTDTQYF
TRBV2 CASSSDRGSSETQYF
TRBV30 CAWGLGATEAFF